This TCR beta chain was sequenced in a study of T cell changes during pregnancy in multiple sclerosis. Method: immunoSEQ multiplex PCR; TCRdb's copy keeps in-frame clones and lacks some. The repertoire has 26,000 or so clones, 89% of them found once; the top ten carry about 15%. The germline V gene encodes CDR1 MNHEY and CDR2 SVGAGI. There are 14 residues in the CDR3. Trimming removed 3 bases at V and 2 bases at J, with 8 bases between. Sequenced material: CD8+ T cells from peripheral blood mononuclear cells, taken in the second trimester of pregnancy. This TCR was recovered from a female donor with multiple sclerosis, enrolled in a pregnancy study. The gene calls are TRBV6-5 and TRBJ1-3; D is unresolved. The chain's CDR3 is CASSYRGTGNTIYF. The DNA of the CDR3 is TGTGCCAGCAGTTATCGGGGAACTGGAAACACCATATATTTT.